This T cell receptor (beta chain) was profiled in a study of blood T cell repertoires in COVID-19 (dated by TCRdb to the early 2020s). Describing the broader study: Samples covering the acute and convalescent phases of COVID-19 were provided by collaborators in the United States, Italy and Spain. The prospective study material was composed of cDNA or gDNA derived from T cells, B-cell-depleted T cells, or PBMCs. Subjects who had been exposed to COVID-19, were actively infected with it, or had recovered from it provided the deeply sampled blood TCRbeta repertoires that made up the dataset. A freely available public database, intended as a resource for researchers studying the immune response to SARS-CoV-2, is where the repertoires were released. Samples were obtained from the ongoing ImmuneRACE study (first 160 participants) and from about 1,300 subjects provided by 6 global collaborators. The sample metadata nearly always contained a de-identified subject ID, COVID-19 status, age in years and sex. Where available, HLA class I and class II types were taken from metadata supplied by the sample provider and were not determined by assay-based typing.

General conclusions and limits of the study: The quantity of clinical and demographic metadata differed by source and by participant and was supplied without curation.

The immunoSEQ Assay, a bias-controlled multiplex PCR, was used to amplify TCRbeta CDR3 regions from genomic DNA. The study's own analysis went as follows. Nucleated cell counts per sample were estimated from amplification of reference gene primers within the assay. To quantify the absolute abundance of each unique TCRbeta CDR3 rearrangement, sequence reads were collapsed and filtered. For each sample, productive Simpson clonality was calculated by taking the square root of Simpson's diversity index across productive rearrangements. Entries here come from immuneACCESS through TCRdb and include only in-frame sequences with V and J called. Some clones fail to appear in such tables; in the studies checked, an unresolved V gene covers under half of the shortfall, and the cause of the remainder is unknown. D and trimming come from the DNA, and the V and J calls and clone size come from that table. Across this sample there are approximately 63,000 clones, with 91% seen only once. The ten largest clones capture 8.5% to 10% of the sample.

Worth noting for this clone: No antigen is known for it. No per-base quality is available; no much larger clone lies one base away.

Each collaborating institution followed its own protocols to collect whole blood in K2EDTA tubes. For TCRbeta analysis, collaborators shipped samples as frozen whole blood, isolated PBMCs, or DNA extracted from either of those sample types. The germline V gene (reference sequence) provides CDR1 GTSNPN and CDR2 SVGIG. From V the trimming removes 0 bases and from J it removes 6 bases, while the gene matches leave 14 bases of the junction unaccounted for. The CDR3, from cysteine to phenylalanine, totals 17 residues. The DNA shown is the 51-base CDR3, in frame from base 1. This sequence originates from a human donor in a cohort sampled during active COVID-19. Material for sequencing was peripheral blood. The sequence is built from TRBV30 and TRBJ2-3; 8 bases in between match TRBD2. The CDR3 region has the sequence CAWSVVSSGGPRDTQYF. The DNA reads as follows: TGTGCCTGGAGTGTAGTTTCTTCGGGAGGGCCCCGGGATACGCAGTATTTT.